This entry describes one T cell receptor (beta chain). 60 Vbeta and 13 Jbeta primers were used in PCR. Here immunoSEQ multiplex PCR was the method, and the copy in TCRdb shows in-frame clones only, minus some. This repertoire shows 90,000 to 110,000 clones, 75% to 90% found once; its top ten account for 6% to 8%. This entry comes from a study of cytomegalovirus exposure and HLA in healthy donors. This CDR3 has 14 amino acids. From germline, CDR1 is MNHNS and CDR2 SASEGT. The chain uses TRBV6-1 and TRBJ2-5; 7 nucleotides align to TRBD2. The DNA matches TRBJ2-7 better at its end, which makes the J call doubtful. The sequencing input was PBMCs. The sequence derives from a man aged 30-40 years in good health and CMV-seropositive. In nucleotides, the CDR3 is TGTGCCAGCAGTGAAGCGTCCGGGGGGTACGAGCAGTACTTC. Amino acid sequence: CASSEASGGYEQYF.